This passage covers 23 T cell receptor beta chains from one sample sequenced in a study of T-cell memory formation after mild COVID-19. TCRdb fed the 5' RACE reads into MiXCR, producing one record per CDR3 protein. The top ten clones hold around 21% of a sample with nearly 350,000 distinct CDR3 sequences, approximately 13% of them seen once. The material sequenced was PBMCs or a T cell subset sorted from them (not recorded which). These receptors were collected from a man aged 18 to 35 who had mild COVID-19 (a few samples of this study predate the infection). Cell type and time point are not known.

This clonotype was recorded a few times. The chain recombines TRBV6-6 with TRBJ1-5, with D possibly matching TRBD1 (6 bases). The CDR3 length is 14 residues. V lost 7 bases, J lost 6 bases, and 16 bases lay in between. Germline CDR1 MNHNY, CDR2 SVGAGI (reference sequence). CDR3 sequence: CASTNRVVSQPQHF. The CDR3 nucleotides are TGTGCCAGCACTAACAGGGTAGTTAGTCAGCCCCAGCATTTT.

There are a few counts of this clonotype. The CDR3 nucleotides read TGTGCCAGCAGCCAAGGGTCTATCTACCCCAATGAGCAGTTCTTC. Amino acids: CASSQGSIYPNEQFF. The V call is TRBV4-2, the J call TRBJ2-1; D gene unclear. The ends were cut back, 1 base at V and 6 bases at J, with 13 bases in the middle. The CDR3 spans 15 residues. Germline V gene sequence: CDR1 LGHNA, CDR2 YNFKEQ.

J is TRBJ1-2 and V is TRBV4-2, with no clear D. In germline, CDR1 is LGHNA, CDR2 YNFKEQ. Trimming shortened V by 4 bases and J by 8 bases, and 26 bases separated the two germline ends. This CDR3 has 17 amino acids. The CDR3 coding sequence is TGTGCCAGCAGCCCCGTCGGACCCGGAGGGATACTTAAGGGCTACACCTTC. Protein sequence: CASSPVGPGGILKGYTF.

The chain combines TRBV5-1 with TRBJ2-1; 10 nucleotides line up with TRBD2. Trimming removed 1 base from V and 10 bases from J; junction bases left unmatched: 8. Germline lookup yields CDR1 SGHRS and CDR2 YFSETQ. The CDR3 sequence is 15 residues long. CDR3 region: CASSLFQRGGQEQFF. The CDR3 region has the DNA TGCGCCAGCAGCTTGTTCCAGCGGGGGGGCCAAGAGCAGTTCTTC.

The chain is built from TRBV7-2 and TRBJ1-5, with TRBD1 matching over 7 bases. V lost 1 base, J lost 7 bases, and 1 base stayed unmatched. The CDR3 loop spans 13 amino acids. The germline CDR1 and CDR2 sequences are SGHTA and FQGNSA. CDR3 nucleotide sequence: TGTGCCAGCAGCTTAGTACAGGGGCAGCCCCAGCATTTT. The encoded protein is CASSLVQGQPQHF.

The genes are TRBV7-2 and TRBJ1-2; possibly TRBD1 for D (6 bases). CDR3 length: 15 amino acids. Germline CDR1 and CDR2: SGHTA and FQGNSA. V was pared by 0 bases and J by 4 bases, with 12 bases between. The CDR3 protein is CASSLARGGAYGYTF. CDR3 bases: TGTGCCAGCAGCTTAGCGCGCGGGGGCGCCTATGGCTACACCTTC.

The V gene is TRBV7-3, the J gene TRBJ2-3, with D tentatively TRBD2 (7 bases). Trimming removed 7 bases from V and 6 bases from J, with 17 bases in between. Germline V gives CDR1 SGHTA, CDR2 FQGTGA. The CDR3 has 14 residues. Written as DNA, the CDR3 is TGTGCCAGCACCCTCGGGGGGCGCGGGGATACGCAGTATTTT. The encoded protein is CASTLGGRGDTQYF.

J is TRBJ2-7 and V is TRBV12-3 or TRBV12-4; D unclear. The CDR3 consists of 16 residues. V lost 5 bases, J lost 0 bases, and 17 bases lay in between. CDR3 DNA: TGTGCCAGCAGTCCAAATTCGGCAGCATACTCCTACGAGCAGTACGTC. Its protein product is CASSPNSAAYSYEQYV.

The chain uses TRBV4-1 and TRBJ2-3, with TRBD2 matching 8 bases. After removal of 3 bases from V and 2 bases from J, the junction contained 13 bases not matched to a gene. The CDR3 is made up of 18 amino acids. Per germline, CDR1 MGHRA and CDR2 YSYEKL. The CDR3 reads CASSQARLRGATTDTQYF. The CDR3 DNA reads as TGCGCCAGCAGCCAGGCTCGCTTGCGGGGGGCTACCACAGATACGCAGTATTTT.

The rearrangement links TRBV5-1 to TRBJ1-5; D ambiguous. V dropped 4 bases and J dropped 9 bases, with 14 bases sitting between them. The germline V gene encodes CDR1 SGHRS and CDR2 YFSETQ. This CDR3 has 13 amino acids. The CDR3 DNA sequence: TGCGCCAGCAGCGCAACGGCGACGGGGCCCCAGCATTTT. Protein: CASSATATGPQHF.

The chain combines TRBV7-2 with TRBJ2-1, with 9 positions matching TRBD2. V dropped 3 bases and J dropped 7; count of bases not matched to a gene: 13. Germline V gene sequence: CDR1 SGHTA, CDR2 FQGNSA. The CDR3 totals 17 residues. Here the CDR3 reads CASSFSVARGGQNEQFF. The CDR3 DNA reads TGTGCCAGCAGCTTTTCCGTGGCGCGGGGGGGCCAGAATGAGCAGTTCTTC. Using reference TRBV7-2 and TRBJ2-1 for the parts outside the CDR3, the full variable domain is GAGVSQSPSNKVTEKGKDVELRCDPISGHTALYWYRQSLGQGLEFLIYFQGNSAPDKSGLPSDRFSAERTGGSVSTLTIQRTQQEDSAVYLCASSFSVARGGQNEQFFGPGTRLTVL.

This clonotype was observed at least ten times. V is TRBV4-1 and J is TRBJ2-1; 13 bases are a match to TRBD2. Per germline, CDR1 MGHRA and CDR2 YSYEKL. This CDR3 has 19 amino acids. Unmatched junction bases numbered 7, after V lost 1 base and J lost 1 base. The CDR3 sequence is CASSQGTSGGYLSYNEQFF. The DNA of the CDR3 is TGCGCCAGCAGCCAAGGGACTAGCGGGGGCTACCTGTCCTACAATGAGCAGTTCTTC.

This clonotype came up many times. The chain recombines TRBV30 with TRBJ2-7; the D gene could be TRBD1 or TRBD2 (5 bases each). CDR3 size: 14 residues. V was clipped by 1 base and J by 6 bases, with 16 bases between them. The germline CDR1 and CDR2 sequences are GTSNPN and SVGIG (reference sequence). The CDR3 DNA is TGTGCCTGGAGTGCTGTGTCGGGAAGGGGCGAGCAGTACTTC. Amino acid sequence: CAWSAVSGRGEQYF. The whole variable domain, remainder taken from reference TRBV30 and TRBJ2-7, is SQTIHQWPATLVQPVGSPLSLECTVEGTSNPNLYWYRQAAGRGLQLLFYSVGIGQISSEVPQNLSASRPQDRQFILSSKKLLLSDSGFYLCAWSAVSGRGEQYFGPGTRLTVT.

This chain joins TRBV20-1 and TRBJ2-7; TRBD2 matches at 8 bases. CDR3 length: 14 amino acids. Germline V gene sequence: CDR1 DFQATT, CDR2 SNEGSKA (reference sequence). V shed 0 bases, J shed 2 bases, and the junction held 3 bases outside the gene matches. The CDR3 region has the DNA TGCAGTGCTAGAGAGCCGGGGGGGGCCTACGAGCAGTACTTC. Its protein is CSAREPGGAYEQYF.

V usage is TRBV28 and J usage is TRBJ1-1, with a weak D call TRBD1 (5 bases). This CDR3 region has 16 residues. The germline CDR1 and CDR2 sequences are MDHEN and SYDVKM. Trimming took off 8 bases at V and 2 bases at J, with 21 bases between the two ends. The CDR3: CASFLIRGRGNTEAFF. CDR3 DNA: TGTGCCAGCTTCCTTATCCGGGGACGGGGCAACACTGAAGCTTTCTTT.

This clonotype was observed at least ten times. The chain links TRBV4-3 to TRBJ1-2, with a weak D call TRBD1 (6 bases). This CDR3 spans 15 amino acids. Trimming stripped 0 bases from V and 4 bases from J, with 12 bases between. CDR1 and CDR2 from the germline V gene are LGHNA and YSLEER. CDR3 coding DNA: TGCGCCAGCAGCCAAGACGTCAGGGGAAGCTATGGCTACACCTTC. Its protein is CASSQDVRGSYGYTF.

The V gene is TRBV7-9, the J gene TRBJ2-1; D tentatively reads TRBD1 or TRBD2 (6 bases each). CDR3 length: 17 residues. Trimming pared 5 bases from V and 6 bases from J, leaving 23 bases between. Germline CDR1 is SEHNR and CDR2 is FQNEAQ (reference sequence). The DNA for the CDR3 is TGTGCCAGCAGCACCCGGGGCGGGACACGGTTTAGCAATGAGCAGTTCTTC. Protein sequence: CASSTRGGTRFSNEQFF. The full variable domain, its missing parts supplied by reference TRBV7-9 and TRBJ2-1, is DTGVSQNPRHKITKRGQNVTFRCDPISEHNRLYWYRQTLGQGPEFLTYFQNEAQLEKSRLLSDRFSAERPKGSFSTLEIQRTEQGDSAMYLCASSTRGGTRFSNEQFFGPGTRLTVL.

This clonotype was counted a few times. V is TRBV4-1 and J is TRBJ2-7, with no clear D. Germline lookup yields CDR1 MGHRA and CDR2 YSYEKL. V was clipped by 0 bases and J by 6 bases, with 6 bases between them. The CDR3 has 12 residues. The CDR3 loop reads CASSQEVGEQYF. CDR3 nucleotides: TGCGCCAGCAGCCAAGAAGTGGGCGAGCAGTACTTC.

CDR3 DNA sequence: TGTGCCAGCAGGGAGACAGGGGAAACCGGGGAGCTGTTTTTT. Translation gives CASRETGETGELFF. The chain employs TRBV5-6 and TRBJ2-2, with 8 bases fitting TRBD1. Trimming removed 5 bases from V and 5 bases from J; junction bases left unmatched: 5. The CDR3 runs to 14 residues. CDR1 and CDR2 (germline): SGHDT, YYEEEE. Full variable domain (rest looked up from reference TRBV5-6 and TRBJ2-2): DAGVTQSPTHLIKTRGQQVTLRCSPKSGHDTVSWYQQALGQGPQFIFQYYEEEERQRGNFPDRFSGHQFPNYSSELNVNALLLGDSALYLCASRETGETGELFFGEGSRLTVL.

This clonotype showed up just a few times. The V call is TRBV4-1, the J call TRBJ2-1; D unclear. CDR3 length: 19 amino acids. The V end was cut by 2 bases, the J end by 6 bases, with 26 bases between. CDR1 is MGHRA, CDR2 YSYEKL, per germline. In nucleotides, the CDR3 is TGCGCCAGCAGCCAACGCACTGTGGGCGAGATTTACAAGGGCAATGAGCAGTTCTTC. Its protein product is CASSQRTVGEIYKGNEQFF.

This clonotype was detected a few times. The chain links TRBV29-1 to TRBJ1-1, with D unclear. V was cut by 7 bases and J by 4 bases, with 19 bases left in between. The CDR3 is 14 amino acids. CDR1 and CDR2 (germline): SQVTM, ANQGSEA. CDR3: CSALRFGEATEAFF. Here the CDR3 DNA reads TGCAGCGCACTAAGGTTCGGGGAGGCCACTGAAGCTTTCTTT.

The chain couples TRBV7-9 to TRBJ2-7; D unclear. V was trimmed by 1 base and J by 2 bases, leaving 6 bases between them. CDR1 and CDR2 from the germline V gene are SEHNR and FQNEAQ (reference sequence). The CDR3 runs to 13 residues. The DNA for the CDR3 is TGTGCCAGCAGCTTAGAGGTCACCTACGAGCAGTACGTC. It codes for CASSLEVTYEQYV.

The chain has TRBV5-1 and TRBJ1-1; 9 bases map to TRBD1. Losses at the gene ends were 4 bases for V and 4 bases for J; bases not matched to a gene: 8. This CDR3 is 15 amino acids long. Germline CDR1 reads SGHRS; CDR2 reads YFSETQ. CDR3 in amino acids: CASSHSQGATTEAFF. In DNA form, the CDR3 reads TGCGCCAGCAGCCACTCACAGGGGGCGACCACTGAAGCTTTCTTT.